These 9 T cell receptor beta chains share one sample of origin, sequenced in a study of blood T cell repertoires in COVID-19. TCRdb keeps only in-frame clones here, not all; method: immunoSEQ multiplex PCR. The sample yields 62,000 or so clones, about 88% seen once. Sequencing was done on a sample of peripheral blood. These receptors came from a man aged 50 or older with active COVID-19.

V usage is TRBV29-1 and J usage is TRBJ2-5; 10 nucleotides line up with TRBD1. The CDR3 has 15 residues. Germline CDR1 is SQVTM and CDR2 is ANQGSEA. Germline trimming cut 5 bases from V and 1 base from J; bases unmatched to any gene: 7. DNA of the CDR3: TGCAGCGTTAGGGACAGGGGACGCGGCCAAGAGACCCAGTACTTC. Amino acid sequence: CSVRDRGRGQETQYF.

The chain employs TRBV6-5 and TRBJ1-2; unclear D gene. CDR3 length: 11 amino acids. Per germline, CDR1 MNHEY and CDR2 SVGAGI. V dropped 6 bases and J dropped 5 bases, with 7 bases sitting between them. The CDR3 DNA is TGTGCCAGCAGCCTAAAATATGGCTACACCTTC. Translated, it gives CASSLKYGYTF.

DNA of the CDR3: TGTGCCAGCAGTGAAGCACCGGGGTATTCACCCCTCCACTTT. This translates into CASSEAPGYSPLHF. The chain uses TRBV6-4 and TRBJ1-6, with D unresolved. Germline loops: CDR1 MRHNA, CDR2 SNTAGT. Trimming took off 3 bases at V and 8 bases at J, with 11 bases between the two ends. The CDR3 sequence is 14 residues long.

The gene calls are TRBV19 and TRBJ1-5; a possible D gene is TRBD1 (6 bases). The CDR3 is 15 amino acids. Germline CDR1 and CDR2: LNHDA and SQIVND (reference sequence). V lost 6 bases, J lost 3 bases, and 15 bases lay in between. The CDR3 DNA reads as TGTGCCAGTAGAGAGGACCGGGGGGCCAATCAGCCCCAGCATTTT. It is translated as CASREDRGANQPQHF.

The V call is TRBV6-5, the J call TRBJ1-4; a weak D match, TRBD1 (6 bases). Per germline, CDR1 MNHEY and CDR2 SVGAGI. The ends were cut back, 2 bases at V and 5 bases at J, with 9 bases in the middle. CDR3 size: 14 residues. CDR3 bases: TGTGCCAGCAGTTACGGGCAGGGGAATGAAAAACTGTTTTTT. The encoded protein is CASSYGQGNEKLFF.

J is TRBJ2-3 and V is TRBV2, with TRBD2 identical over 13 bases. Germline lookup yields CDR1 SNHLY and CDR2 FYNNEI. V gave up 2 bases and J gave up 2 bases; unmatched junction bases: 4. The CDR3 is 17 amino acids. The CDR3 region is CASSETSGGVITDTQYF. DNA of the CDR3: TGTGCCAGCAGTGAAACTAGCGGGGGGGTGATCACAGATACGCAGTATTTT.

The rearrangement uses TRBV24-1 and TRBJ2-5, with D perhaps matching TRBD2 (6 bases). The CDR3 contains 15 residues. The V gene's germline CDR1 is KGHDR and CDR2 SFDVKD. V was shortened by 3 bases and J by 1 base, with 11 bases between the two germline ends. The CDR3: CATSDPRDFQETQYF. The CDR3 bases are TGTGCCACCAGTGATCCCCGGGACTTCCAAGAGACCCAGTACTTC.

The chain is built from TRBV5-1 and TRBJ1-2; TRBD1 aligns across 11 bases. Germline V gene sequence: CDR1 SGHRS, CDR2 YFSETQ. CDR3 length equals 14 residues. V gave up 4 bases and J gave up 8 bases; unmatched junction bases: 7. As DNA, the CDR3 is TGCGCCAGCAGCGAGGACAGGGGGCAAGGCGGCTACACCTTC. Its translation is CASSEDRGQGGYTF.

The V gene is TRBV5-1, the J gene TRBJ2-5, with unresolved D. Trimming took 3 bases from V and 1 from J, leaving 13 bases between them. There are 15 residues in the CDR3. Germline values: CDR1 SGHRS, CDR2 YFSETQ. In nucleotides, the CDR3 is TGCGCCAGCAGCTCCCCGGAGCACATCCAAGAGACCCAGTACTTC. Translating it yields CASSSPEHIQETQYF.